This is a list of T cell receptor beta chains from one sample in a study of OX40 agonist ivuxolimab in advanced cancers. The repertoire was sequenced with immunoSEQ multiplex PCR; TCRdb's copy has only in-frame clones and lacks some. The repertoire holds about 73,000 clones, with about 88% as singletons. This material consisted of CD4+ or CD8+ T cells sorted from blood, taken in a trial of the OX40 agonist ivuxolimab. These receptor sequences come from an adult with an advanced solid tumor such as melanoma, head and neck, liver or kidney cancer. CDR3s include the opening cysteine and the closing phenylalanine or tryptophan. D genes are given only for firm matches. Part of the rows lack a size; the others show once, few, many or a class for expanded clones.

D gene: TRBD1
V gene: TRBV5-1
J gene: TRBJ1-1
CDR3 length: 16
clone size: once
CDR3 DNA: TGCGCCAGCAGCAAACAACCCCAGGGGGCGAACACTGAAGCTTTCTTT
CDR3 protein: CASSKQPQGANTEAFF

D gene: -
V gene: TRBV5-6
J gene: TRBJ2-1
CDR3 length: 15
clone size: once
CDR3 DNA: TGTGCCAGCACCCGGGTGGGGAGCTCCTACAATGAGCAGTTCTTC
CDR3 protein: CASTRVGSSYNEQFF

D gene: -
V gene: TRBV19
J gene: TRBJ1-2
CDR3 length: 15
clone size: -
CDR3 DNA: TGTGCCAGTAGTATCCCGGACAGATCTTTCTATGGCTACACCTTC
CDR3 protein: CASSIPDRSFYGYTF

D gene: -
V gene: TRBV6-5
J gene: TRBJ1-2
CDR3 length: 14
clone size: -
CDR3 DNA: TGTGCCAGCAGTTCCATTCAGAGCTTCTATGGCTACACCTTC
CDR3 protein: CASSSIQSFYGYTF

D gene: -
V gene: TRBV14
J gene: TRBJ2-3
CDR3 length: 15
clone size: -
CDR3 DNA: TGTGCCAGCAGCATCCAAGGGGGTTACACAGATACGCAGTATTTT
CDR3 protein: CASSIQGGYTDTQYF

D gene: TRBD1
V gene: TRBV9
J gene: TRBJ1-2
CDR3 length: 15
clone size: once
CDR3 DNA: TGTGCCAGCAGCACTCGACAGGGACTTATGCGTGGCTACACCTTC
CDR3 protein: CASSTRQGLMRGYTF

D gene: TRBD1
V gene: TRBV4-1
J gene: TRBJ2-7
CDR3 length: 15
clone size: -
CDR3 DNA: TGCGCCAGCAGCTCTGACAGGGGCCCCGCGGGCGAGCAGTACTTC
CDR3 protein: CASSSDRGPAGEQYF

D gene: -
V gene: TRBV9
J gene: TRBJ1-5
CDR3 length: 15
clone size: once
CDR3 DNA: TGTGCCAGCAGCTTTTCGGGTCATAGCAATCAGCCCCAGCATTTT
CDR3 protein: CASSFSGHSNQPQHF

D gene: -
V gene: TRBV30
J gene: TRBJ1-2
CDR3 length: 13
clone size: many
CDR3 DNA: TGTGCCTGGAGTGTGGGGAGAGACTATGGCTACACCTTC
CDR3 protein: CAWSVGRDYGYTF

D gene: TRBD2
V gene: TRBV11-2
J gene: TRBJ2-1
CDR3 length: 15
clone size: -
CDR3 DNA: TGTGCCAGCAGCGCCCGCCGCGGGGGTTACAATGAGCAGTTCTTC
CDR3 protein: CASSARRGGYNEQFF

D gene: -
V gene: TRBV11-3
J gene: TRBJ1-1
CDR3 length: 11
clone size: -
CDR3 DNA: TGTGCCAGCAGCAAGGACGGTGAAGCTTTCTTT
CDR3 protein: CASSKDGEAFF

D gene: -
V gene: TRBV6-5
J gene: TRBJ2-7
CDR3 length: 12
clone size: -
CDR3 DNA: TGTGCCAGCAGAGACAGATCCTACGAGCAGTACTTC
CDR3 protein: CASRDRSYEQYF

D gene: TRBD2
V gene: TRBV7-6
J gene: TRBJ2-3
CDR3 length: 16
clone size: -
CDR3 DNA: TGTGCCAGCAGCCCATCGACTAGCGGGGGGTCAGATACGCAGTATTTT
CDR3 protein: CASSPSTSGGSDTQYF

D gene: -
V gene: TRBV9
J gene: TRBJ1-1
CDR3 length: 15
clone size: -
CDR3 DNA: TGTGCCAGCAGCGTAGACGTCAGGGTGAACACTGAAGCTTTCTTT
CDR3 protein: CASSVDVRVNTEAFF

D gene: -
V gene: TRBV7-9
J gene: TRBJ2-1
CDR3 length: 14
clone size: once
CDR3 DNA: TGTGCCAGCAGCTTTGGTTCCACAAACAATGAGCAGTTCTTC
CDR3 protein: CASSFGSTNNEQFF

D gene: -
V gene: TRBV30
J gene: TRBJ2-7
CDR3 length: 13
clone size: -
CDR3 DNA: TGTGCCTGGAGGTTGTCCTGGGGAGACGAGCAGTACTTC
CDR3 protein: CAWRLSWGDEQYF

D gene: -
V gene: TRBV7-9
J gene: TRBJ1-1
CDR3 length: 13
clone size: -
CDR3 DNA: TGTGCCGGTGTTCAGGTTCCGAACACTGAAGCTTTCTTT
CDR3 protein: CAGVQVPNTEAFF

D gene: TRBD1
V gene: TRBV7-8
J gene: TRBJ1-3
CDR3 length: 17
clone size: -
CDR3 DNA: TGTGCCAGCAGCTTAGGGGGAGGGGGCTTGGTTGGAAACACCATATATTTT
CDR3 protein: CASSLGGGGLVGNTIYF

D gene: -
V gene: TRBV7-3
J gene: TRBJ2-1
CDR3 length: 13
clone size: -
CDR3 DNA: TGTGCCAGCAGCTCCACTTGGGGCGATGAGCAGTTCTTC
CDR3 protein: CASSSTWGDEQFF

D gene: TRBD2
V gene: TRBV27
J gene: TRBJ2-3
CDR3 length: 16
clone size: -
CDR3 DNA: TGTGCCAGCAGTTTAAGGTTGGCGGGGGGGGGAGATACGCAGTATTTT
CDR3 protein: CASSLRLAGGGDTQYF

D gene: TRBD2
V gene: TRBV7-9
J gene: TRBJ2-2
CDR3 length: 17
clone size: -
CDR3 DNA: TGTGCCAGCAGCCTGGGACTAGCGGGGGGGAACACCGGGGAGCTGTTTTTT
CDR3 protein: CASSLGLAGGNTGELFF

D gene: -
V gene: TRBV5-1
J gene: TRBJ1-2
CDR3 length: 14
clone size: -
CDR3 DNA: TGCGCCAGCGGCACAGGGACGATGGACTATGGCTACACCTTC
CDR3 protein: CASGTGTMDYGYTF

D gene: -
V gene: TRBV5-1
J gene: TRBJ1-4
CDR3 length: 15
clone size: -
CDR3 DNA: TGCGCCAGCAGCTTGGCGGAGCTAACGCCCCGGGGATTGTTTTTT
CDR3 protein: CASSLAELTPRGLFF

D gene: TRBD2
V gene: TRBV5-1
J gene: TRBJ2-1
CDR3 length: 16
clone size: -
CDR3 DNA: TGCGCCAGCAGCCGGCGGGAGGGCCTCATGTACAATGAGCAGTTCTTC
CDR3 protein: CASSRREGLMYNEQFF

D gene: -
V gene: TRBV9
J gene: TRBJ2-1
CDR3 length: 15
clone size: -
CDR3 DNA: TGTGCCAGCAGCGTAGAGCATCTCCATGGCAATGAGCAGTTCTTC
CDR3 protein: CASSVEHLHGNEQFF

D gene: -
V gene: TRBV6-6
J gene: TRBJ1-3
CDR3 length: 15
clone size: -
CDR3 DNA: TGTGCCAGCAGCCCCTTAGGAGCAGCTGGAAACACCATATATTTT
CDR3 protein: CASSPLGAAGNTIYF

D gene: -
V gene: TRBV7-2
J gene: TRBJ1-1
CDR3 length: 11
clone size: -
CDR3 DNA: TGTGCCAGCAGCTTGAACACTGAAGCTTTCTTT
CDR3 protein: CASSLNTEAFF

D gene: TRBD1
V gene: TRBV29-1
J gene: TRBJ1-1
CDR3 length: 14
clone size: -
CDR3 DNA: TGCAGCGTTGACCCCGGGACAGGGGGGACTGAAGCTTTCTTT
CDR3 protein: CSVDPGTGGTEAFF

D gene: -
V gene: TRBV15
J gene: TRBJ2-1
CDR3 length: 14
clone size: once
CDR3 DNA: TGTGCCACCAGCAGGACCGGGGGATACAATGAGCAGTTCTTC
CDR3 protein: CATSRTGGYNEQFF

D gene: -
V gene: TRBV7-3
J gene: TRBJ2-2
CDR3 length: 15
clone size: -
CDR3 DNA: TGTGCCAGCGGCTTAAGGGGAGCCCTCTCCGGGGAGCTGTTTTTT
CDR3 protein: CASGLRGALSGELFF

D gene: -
V gene: TRBV27
J gene: TRBJ2-5
CDR3 length: 14
clone size: -
CDR3 DNA: TGTGCCAGCAGTTTATGGGGGGCCTTTGAGACCCAGTACTTC
CDR3 protein: CASSLWGAFETQYF

D gene: -
V gene: TRBV20-1
J gene: TRBJ2-3
CDR3 length: 11
clone size: -
CDR3 DNA: TGCAGTGCTATCGGTGGAGATACGCAGTATTTT
CDR3 protein: CSAIGGDTQYF

D gene: TRBD2
V gene: TRBV4-1
J gene: TRBJ2-3
CDR3 length: 15
clone size: -
CDR3 DNA: TGCGCCAGCAGCCAAAGCGGGGCCAGCACAGATACGCAGTATTTT
CDR3 protein: CASSQSGASTDTQYF

D gene: TRBD1
V gene: TRBV19
J gene: TRBJ2-7
CDR3 length: 14
clone size: -
CDR3 DNA: TGTGCCAGTAGTAGGACAGGGGGCTCCTACGAGCAGTACTTC
CDR3 protein: CASSRTGGSYEQYF

D gene: TRBD1
V gene: TRBV4-2
J gene: TRBJ2-4
CDR3 length: 17
clone size: -
CDR3 DNA: TGTGCCAGCAGCCAACGTCCCGGGACAGGGGGGGAAAACATTCAGTACTTC
CDR3 protein: CASSQRPGTGGENIQYF

D gene: TRBD1
V gene: TRBV5-1
J gene: TRBJ1-5
CDR3 length: 14
clone size: -
CDR3 DNA: TGCGCCAGCAGGCAGTCAGGGGGCGCCGGGCCCCAGCATTTT
CDR3 protein: CASRQSGGAGPQHF

D gene: -
V gene: TRBV4-1
J gene: TRBJ2-3
CDR3 length: 14
clone size: once
CDR3 DNA: TGCGCCAGCAGCCAAGACGGACTGTCAGGTACGCAGTATTTT
CDR3 protein: CASSQDGLSGTQYF

D gene: TRBD1
V gene: TRBV4-2
J gene: TRBJ1-3
CDR3 length: 15
clone size: -
CDR3 DNA: TGTGCCAGCAGCCCAGGGACAGGGGCCGGAAACACCATATATTTT
CDR3 protein: CASSPGTGAGNTIYF

D gene: -
V gene: TRBV7-9
J gene: TRBJ1-4
CDR3 length: 16
clone size: -
CDR3 DNA: TGTGCCAGCAGCTTGGGCGCAGGGGCAACTAATGAAAAACTGTTTTTT
CDR3 protein: CASSLGAGATNEKLFF

D gene: -
V gene: TRBV6-1
J gene: TRBJ1-2
CDR3 length: 12
clone size: -
CDR3 DNA: TGTGCCAGTTGGGGACTGAGCTATGGCTACACCTTC
CDR3 protein: CASWGLSYGYTF

D gene: TRBD1
V gene: TRBV30
J gene: TRBJ2-3
CDR3 length: 15
clone size: -
CDR3 DNA: TGTGCCTGGAGGCCCGGACAGGGGGCGGCAGATACGCAGTATTTT
CDR3 protein: CAWRPGQGAADTQYF

D gene: TRBD1
V gene: TRBV4-1
J gene: TRBJ2-7
CDR3 length: 16
clone size: -
CDR3 DNA: TGCGCCAGCAGCCCTCTCCAAGGGGCAGGGGGCCGCGAGCAGTACTTC
CDR3 protein: CASSPLQGAGGREQYF

D gene: -
V gene: TRBV5-4
J gene: TRBJ2-3
CDR3 length: 18
clone size: -
CDR3 DNA: TGTGCCAGCACCCAGTCGGGGGGCGGCCAACCCTCCGCGAATACGCAGTATTTT
CDR3 protein: CASTQSGGGQPSANTQYF

D gene: -
V gene: TRBV29-1
J gene: TRBJ2-7
CDR3 length: 13
clone size: -
CDR3 DNA: TGCAGCGTTGAAGAACGGATGGGCTACGAGCAGTACTTC
CDR3 protein: CSVEERMGYEQYF

D gene: -
V gene: TRBV6-5
J gene: TRBJ1-1
CDR3 length: 14
clone size: -
CDR3 DNA: TGTGCCAGCAGTCTCGGACCGCCGAACACTGAAGCTTTCTTT
CDR3 protein: CASSLGPPNTEAFF